The 13 T cell receptor beta chains listed next were all sequenced from one sample in a study of cytomegalovirus exposure and HLA in healthy donors. Sequencing used immunoSEQ multiplex PCR; TCRdb keeps in-frame clones, though not all of them. The sample consists of some 63,000 clones, 70% to 90% of them appearing once. Sequencing used PBMCs. These receptors were obtained from a woman aged 18-35 years in good health and CMV-seronegative.

CDR3 coding DNA: TGTGCCAGCAGAGCAGGACAGGATCAGCAGTTCTTC. Encoded protein: CASRAGQDQQFF. V usage is TRBV7-2 and J usage is TRBJ2-1, with 7 bases aligning to TRBD1. The germline gives CDR1 SGHTA, CDR2 FQGNSA. The CDR3 extends over 12 amino acids. Germline trimming cut 6 bases from V and 11 bases from J; bases unmatched to any gene: 7.

The chain recombines TRBV21-1 with TRBJ1-2; the table calls TRBD1, which could not be checked here. TRBV21-1 is a pseudogene segment. CDR3 size: 14 residues. The CDR3 region is CASSPRQGNYGYTF. The CDR3, as DNA: TGTGCCAGCAGCCCACGACAGGGGAACTATGGCTACACCTTC.

The chain uses TRBV6-6 and TRBJ1-5; D remains ambiguous. V lost 8 bases and J 2 bases, leaving 16 bases between the germline ends. This CDR3 is built from 15 residues. Per germline, CDR1 MNHNY and CDR2 SVGAGI (reference sequence). The CDR3 spells CASCTHSSGNQPQHF. The CDR3 nucleotides read TGTGCCAGCTGCACCCATTCATCGGGCAATCAGCCCCAGCATTTT.

V gene TRBV2 combines with J gene TRBJ1-2; possible D gene TRBD1, 5 bases. Germline loops: CDR1 SNHLY, CDR2 FYNNEI. Trimming left V 2 bases short and J 8 bases short, with 12 bases between. The CDR3 is 13 amino acids. CDR3 sequence (DNA): TGTGCCAGCAGTGAAAGGTCAGGGTGGGGCTACACCTTC. This translates into CASSERSGWGYTF.

The V gene is TRBV18, the J gene TRBJ2-2; D is unresolved. CDR1 KGHSH and CDR2 LQKENI come from the germline V gene. V was trimmed by 3 bases and J by 3 bases, leaving 11 bases between them. This CDR3 has 15 amino acids. CDR3 sequence: CASSPNGADTGELFF. The CDR3 DNA reads as TGTGCCAGCTCACCCAATGGCGCGGACACCGGGGAGCTGTTTTTT.

The chain couples TRBV5-8 to TRBJ2-1, with 9 bases lining up with TRBD2. This CDR3 region has 15 residues. After removal of 2 bases from V and 7 bases from J, the junction contained 7 bases not matched to a gene. Germline V CDR1 and CDR2: SGHTS, YDEGEE. Written as DNA, the CDR3 is TGTGCCAGCAGCTTTTTGCGGGGGGGCCTAAATGAGCAGTTCTTC. It is translated as CASSFLRGGLNEQFF.

This chain links TRBV10-3 with TRBJ2-3, with 8 bases aligning to TRBD2. CDR1 is ENHRY, CDR2 SYGVKD, per germline. V gave up 10 bases and J gave up 4 bases; unmatched junction bases: 1. This CDR3 is 11 amino acids long. The CDR3 bases are TGTGCCACACTAGCGGCAGATACGCAGTATTTT. Its protein is CATLAADTQYF.

The rearrangement links TRBV7-2 to TRBJ2-5, with D tentatively TRBD2 (6 bases). Germline V gene lookup returns CDR1 SGHTA and CDR2 FQGNSA. V was cut by 5 bases and J by 2 bases, with 15 bases left in between. The CDR3 totals 15 residues. The CDR3 bases are TGTGCCAGCAGCACTCAAGTCGGGGGACAAGAGACCCAGTACTTC. This sequence encodes CASSTQVGGQETQYF.

V is TRBV15 and J is TRBJ2-7; D is ambiguous. The CDR3 length is 16 residues. Germline lookup yields CDR1 LNHNV and CDR2 YYDKDF (reference sequence). The V end lost 3 bases, the J end lost 0 bases, and 15 bases lay between the germline ends. In DNA form, the CDR3 reads TGTGCCACCAGCAGCCTCCTCGGTCCCCACTCCTACGAGCAGTACTTC. This sequence encodes CATSSLLGPHSYEQYF.

J is TRBJ2-1 and V is TRBV5-1; TRBD2 matches at 7 bases. CDR1 and CDR2 from the germline V gene are SGHRS and YFSETQ. The CDR3 has 15 amino acids. V dropped 3 bases and J dropped 10; count of bases not matched to a gene: 13. CDR3 bases: TGCGCCAGCAGCTCCCCCGGGGGGACCCTGGGGGAGCAGTTCTTC. Translating it yields CASSSPGGTLGEQFF.

The chain is built from TRBV18 and TRBJ1-1; 7 bases match TRBD1. The CDR3 contains 16 residues. V shed 0 bases and J 0 bases; nucleotides not matched to a gene: 4. Germline CDR1 reads KGHSH; CDR2 reads LQKENI. The CDR3 loop reads CASSPPEGQMNTEAFF. As DNA, the CDR3 is TGTGCCAGCTCACCACCGGAGGGACAGATGAACACTGAAGCTTTCTTT. Full variable domain (rest looked up from reference TRBV18 and TRBJ1-1): NAGVMQNPRHLVRRRGQEARLRCSPMKGHSHVYWYRQLPEEGLKFMVYLQKENIIDESGMPKERFSAEFPKEGPSILRIQQVVRGDSAAYFCASSPPEGQMNTEAFFGQGTRLTVV.

CDR3: CASSLAVTVATNEKLFF. For the CDR3, the DNA is TGTGCCAGCAGCTTGGCGGTAACGGTTGCAACTAATGAAAAACTGTTTTTT. The rearrangement uses TRBV5-8 and TRBJ1-4; no reliable D call. V dropped 0 bases and J dropped 0 bases, with 12 bases sitting between them. CDR3 length: 17 residues. Germline CDR1 reads SGHTS; CDR2 reads YDEGEE. Variable domain in full (rest from reference TRBV5-8 and TRBJ1-4): EAGVTQSPTHLIKTRGQQATLRCSPISGHTSVYWYQQALGLGLQFLLWYDEGEERNRGNFPPRFSGRQFPNYSSELNVNALELEDSALYLCASSLAVTVATNEKLFFGSGTQLSVL.

The chain couples TRBV5-4 to TRBJ2-3, with 9 bases that match TRBD2. After removal of 0 bases from V and 4 bases from J, the junction contained 9 bases not matched to a gene. CDR1 is SGHNT, CDR2 YYREEE, per germline (reference sequence). This CDR3 is built from 17 residues. DNA of the CDR3: TGTGCCAGCAGCTTGGCCCCCGCGGGAGGGATGTCAGATACGCAGTATTTT. Translating gives CASSLAPAGGMSDTQYF.